What follows describes a single T cell receptor (beta chain). The sample is drawn from a study of CD8+ T cells in alopecia areata. Across the study: Tofacitinib ran for 6 to 18 months before 6 months off drug.

Once RNA had been extracted, it was reverse transcribed into cDNA to act as the sequencing template. Some clones are missing from TCRdb's copy, which holds only in-frame ones; the method was immunoSEQ multiplex PCR. The sample yields 150,000 to 160,000 clones, around half seen once. The V and J ends lost 7 bases and 3 bases, in that order; junction bases with no gene match: 13. The CDR3 spans 16 residues. CDR1 is WSHSY and CDR2 is SAAADI in the germline V gene. This TCR came from a human donor with alopecia areata. V and J are TRBV10-2 and TRBJ1-1; the match to TRBD1 covers 8 bases. Source: CD8+ T cells sorted from blood, taken at week 0. Here the CDR3 DNA reads TGCGCCAGCACCCCGGACAGGGAAAACCCTGACACTGAAGCTTTCTTT. It specifies CASTPDRENPDTEAFF.